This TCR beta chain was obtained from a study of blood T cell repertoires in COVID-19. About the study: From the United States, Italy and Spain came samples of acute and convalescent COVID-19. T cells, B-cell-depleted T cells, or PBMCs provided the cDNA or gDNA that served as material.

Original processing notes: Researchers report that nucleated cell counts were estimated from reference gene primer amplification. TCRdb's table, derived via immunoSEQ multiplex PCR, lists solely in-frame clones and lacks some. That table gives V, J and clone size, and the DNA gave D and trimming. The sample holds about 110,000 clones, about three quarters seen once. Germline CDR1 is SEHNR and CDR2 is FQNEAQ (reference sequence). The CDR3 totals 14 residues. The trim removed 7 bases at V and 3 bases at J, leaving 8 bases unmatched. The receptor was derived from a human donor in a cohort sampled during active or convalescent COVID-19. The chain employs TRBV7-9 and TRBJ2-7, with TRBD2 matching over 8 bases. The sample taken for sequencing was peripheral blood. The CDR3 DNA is TGTGCCAGCACCCAAGCGGGGGCAGTCTACGAGCAGTACTTC. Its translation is CASTQAGAVYEQYF. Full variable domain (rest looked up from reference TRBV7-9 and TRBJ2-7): DTGVSQNPRHKITKRGQNVTFRCDPISEHNRLYWYRQTLGQGPEFLTYFQNEAQLEKSRLLSDRFSAERPKGSFSTLEIQRTEQGDSAMYLCASTQAGAVYEQYFGPGTRLTVT.